The source of this T cell receptor beta chain is a study of PD-L1 blockade in urothelial cancer. Study outcomes and limitations: Tumor-linked clones in blood grew more by 3 weeks in durable-benefit patients.

Concerning this clone itself: No antigen is known for it.

The repertoire was sequenced with immunoSEQ multiplex PCR; TCRdb's copy has only in-frame clones and lacks some. The table shows some 75,000 clones, with around 90% occurring only once. V trimming: 4 bases; J trimming: 3 bases; junction bases outside the gene matches: 4. The CDR3 is made up of 14 amino acids. In germline, CDR1 is SGHRS, CDR2 YFSETQ. Time point denoted: peripheral blood 6 weeks after treatment start. Individual patients had between 1 and 8 samples, taken pretreatment and on-treatment. The genes are TRBV5-1 and TRBJ2-1; 7 positions match TRBD2. Specimen: PBMCs, collected around atezolizumab (anti-PD-L1) treatment. The receptor comes from a woman aged 80 or over with urothelial cancer. The CDR3 DNA reads as TGCGCCAGCAGCATCGGCGGGGGCTACAATGAGCAGTTCTTC. Translated, it gives CASSIGGGYNEQFF.